This T cell receptor (beta chain) appears in the sequencing data of a study of vaccination and CD4 T cells after COVID-19. Sequencing of the DNA from cultured CD4+ T cells was carried out with the Oncomine TCR Beta short-read assay. One entry per CDR3 protein results from TCRdb running MiXCR on the PCR reads. The sample lists 10,000 to 15,000 distinct CDR3 sequences; approximately 76% were seen once. The V segment lost 5 bases and the J segment 3 bases; nucleotides outside the gene matches: 9. The CDR3 consists of 16 residues. Germline assignment: CDR1 SGHAT and CDR2 FQDESV (reference sequence). To note about this clonotype: Antigen specificity is unknown.

Treatment here: roughly 10-day PBMC culture with coronavirus spike peptide pools or control peptides (ViraFEST assay). What was sequenced was CD4+ T cells from blood, cultured in vitro. The rearrangement links TRBV11-1 to TRBJ2-2; 7 bases align to TRBD2. The clonotype was recovered from a human donor who had recovered from COVID-19. The DNA for the CDR3 is TGTGCCAGCAGCGAAGCCGCGACTAGCTACACCGGGGAGCTGTTTTTT. Its protein is CASSEAATSYTGELFF.